This TCR beta chain was sequenced in a study of response to subunit inactivated influenza vaccine. TCRdb recomputed calls from the RT-PCR reads with MiXCR, one row per CDR3 protein. The sample holds 750,000 to 850,000 distinct CDR3 sequences, approximately 17% seen once. After removal of 8 bases from V and 1 base from J, the junction contained 4 bases not matched to a gene. This CDR3 comprises 13 residues. Germline CDR1 reads DFQATT; CDR2 reads SNEGSKA (reference sequence). The chain employs TRBV20-1 and TRBJ2-3; 9 bases map to TRBD1. Source: PBMCs from blood, taken more than 4 days after vaccination. This TCR was sampled from a man aged 50-59 years who received an inactivated influenza vaccine. CDR3 residues: CSPRTGGTDTQYF. Here the CDR3 DNA reads TGCAGTCCCAGGACAGGGGGCACAGATACGCAGTATTTT.